This entry describes one TCR beta chain. Its target is unknown. The source of the sample is a study of Ad26.COV2.S vaccination and SARS-CoV-2 variants. Specified treatment: some 20 received Ad26.COV2.S at low or high dose, single or two shots; five or six received placebo; per-sample allocation not given. Vaccine and placebo recipients were sampled on day 63 after the first injection. Study observations and caveats: Total responses of T cells may have been underestimated by the analyses of TCR breadth and depth.

Using immunoSEQ multiplex PCR, the repertoire was profiled, and TCRdb retains in-frame clones only, with some absent. Of about 680,000 clones in the sample, more than 70% were seen once. Germline V lookup: CDR1 GTSNPN, CDR2 SVGIG (reference sequence). Germline trimming cut 4 bases from V and 4 bases from J; bases unmatched to any gene: 9. The CDR3 has 15 amino acids. Material: peripheral blood, obtained in a trial of Ad26.COV2.S vaccine versus placebo. This chain joins TRBV30 and TRBJ1-2; 10 bases match TRBD1. This clonotype was sampled from a person aged 18-65 years who received the Ad26.COV2.S COVID-19 vaccine or a placebo. CDR3 nucleotides: TGTGCCTGGAATAGACAGGGGGCGAAATCCTATGGCTACACCTTC. Amino acid sequence: CAWNRQGAKSYGYTF. Filled out from reference TRBV30 and TRBJ1-2, the complete variable domain reads SQTIHQWPATLVQPVGSPLSLECTVEGTSNPNLYWYRQAAGRGLQLLFYSVGIGQISSEVPQNLSASRPQDRQFILSSKKLLLSDSGFYLCAWNRQGAKSYGYTFGSGTRLTVV.